This TCR beta chain appears in the sequencing data of a study of blood T cell repertoires in COVID-19. How the authors handled the data: Amplification of reference gene primers was used by the study to estimate nucleated cell counts. The table came from immunoSEQ multiplex PCR; TCRdb's copy has only in-frame clones and leaves some out. V and J calls and clone size are given by that table; D and trimming were obtained from the DNA. Among 120,000 or so clones listed, 90% were seen once. Enrolment of Seattle patients took place during active infection, and they were followed longitudinally. Sequenced sample: peripheral blood. This TCR was recovered from an older woman with COVID-19, enrolled during active disease.

As DNA, the CDR3 is TGTGCCAGCACCCCTGGTACAGGCACAGATACGCAGTATTTT. This encodes CASTPGTGTDTQYF. The chain recombines TRBV3-1 (or the pseudogene TRBV3-2) with TRBJ2-3, with no clear D. Germline lookup yields CDR1 LGHDT and CDR2 YNNKEL (reference sequence). This CDR3 spans 14 amino acids. V shed 7 bases and J shed 1 base, with 12 bases lying between them.